What follows is one T cell receptor beta chain and its context. Its antigen is unidentified. These data originate in a study of cytomegalovirus exposure and HLA in healthy donors. Findings and limits, study-wide: Several V segments, TRBV6-2 and TRBV6-3 among them, could not be told apart and were dropped. An analysis was carried out at a later point. It showed that HLA-associated TCR beta chains were more clonally expanded than equally common non-associated chains.

V gave up 3 bases and J gave up 6 bases; unmatched junction bases: 9. This CDR3 region has 15 residues. The germline V gene encodes CDR1 SGHRS and CDR2 YFSETQ. Both 60 Vbeta primers and 13 Jbeta primers went into the PCR. Repertoires were generated with immunoSEQ multiplex PCR, while TCRdb's copy carries only in-frame clones and drops some. The repertoire holds 55,000 to 65,000 clones, 65% to 90% seen once, with approximately 1.5% in the top ten. The chain joins TRBV5-1 to TRBJ1-1, with TRBD1 matching 9 bases. The clonotype originates from a human donor in good health. Sequencing used PBMCs. In DNA form, the CDR3 reads TGCGCCAGCAGCTCCCGGACAGGGGAGGTCGCTGAAGCTTTCTTT. The encoded protein is CASSSRTGEVAEAFF.